This T cell receptor beta chain is from a study of beta chain features in type 1 diabetes. At the level of the study: Healthy donors and patients showed comparable age, gender and cell yields.

CDR3 size: 11 residues. CDR1 is GTSNPN and CDR2 is SVGIG in the germline V gene (reference sequence). Trimming removed 2 bases at V and 7 bases at J, with 6 bases between. This clone was detected only a few times. Its antigen is still unknown. Expressed TCRB transcripts were sequenced because the entire RNA isolate underwent reverse transcription. TCRdb keeps only in-frame clones here, not all; method: immunoSEQ multiplex PCR. The sample lists fewer than 350,000 clones, roughly 21% occurring once. Via CD45RO/CCR7/CD25/CD127/CD95/CD27, cells of the CD4+ naive, central memory, regulatory and stem cell-like memory subsets were sorted. Whole-study findings and limits: Healthy donors had naive, central memory and Treg TCRB repertoires that appeared less similar than those seen among patients.

The clonotype was recovered from a young woman in good health. This sequence joins TRBV30 and TRBJ2-1, with D hard to call. Material for sequencing was naive CD4+ T cells from blood. The CDR3 coding sequence is TGTGCCTGGAGTTCAGTTAATGAGCAGTTCTTC. This sequence encodes CAWSSVNEQFF.